The 17 T cell receptor beta chains reported below all come from one sample, sequenced in a study of CD8 T cells in Susac syndrome. Random hexamers were used to reverse transcribe roughly 0.5 to 1 ug of RNA. TCRdb analysed the immunoSEQ multiplex PCR reads with MiXCR anew, one entry per CDR3 protein. The sample consists of 150,000 to 200,000 distinct CDR3 sequences, around 90% of them appearing once. Sequenced input: CD4+ T cells from PBMCs. The receptor source for this set is a human donor in good health.

The rearrangement joins TRBV29-1 to TRBJ2-6; D not resolved. V was cut by 1 base and J by 0 bases, with 4 bases left in between. Germline V lookup: CDR1 SQVTM, CDR2 ANQGSEA. The CDR3 runs 14 residues. The CDR3 loop reads CSVEGISGANVLTF. The CDR3 region has the DNA TGCAGCGTTGAAGGAATCTCTGGGGCCAACGTCCTGACTTTC.

This clonotype was detected only once. The chain is built from TRBV14 and TRBJ1-1, with D possibly being TRBD1 (6 bases). CDR1 and CDR2 (germline): SGHDN, FVKESK. The V end was cut by 4 bases, the J end by 4 bases, with 13 bases between. The CDR3 is 14 amino acids. The CDR3 coding sequence is TGTGCCAGCAGCCCCACGTCCAGGGGCACTGAAGCTTTCTTT. This codes for CASSPTSRGTEAFF.

The CDR3 bases are TGCAGTGCCGCATCCGGGCAGGGCCCAGATACGCAGTATTTT. Amino acids: CSAASGQGPDTQYF. The J gene is TRBJ2-3, the V gene TRBV20-1; D possibly corresponds to TRBD1 (5 bases). V dropped 6 bases and J dropped 4 bases, with 17 bases sitting between them. The CDR3 runs 14 residues. Germline V CDR1 and CDR2: DFQATT, SNEGSKA (reference sequence).

The rearrangement uses TRBV5-1 and TRBJ2-7; D is undetermined. Germline assignment: CDR1 SGHRS and CDR2 YFSETQ. Trimming pared 7 bases from V and 4 bases from J, leaving 15 bases between. The CDR3 sequence is 13 residues long. The CDR3 DNA reads TGCGCCAGCCACTACTCCAGTTCATACGAGCAGTACTTC. Its protein product is CASHYSSSYEQYF.

The chain couples TRBV5-1 to TRBJ2-5; D might be TRBD2 (6 bases). This CDR3 spans 14 amino acids. V gave up 1 base and J gave up 3 bases, with 10 bases separating them. Germline V gene sequence: CDR1 SGHRS, CDR2 YFSETQ. The CDR3 protein is CASSLTAGKETQYF. The CDR3 nucleotides read TGCGCCAGCAGCTTGACTGCGGGAAAAGAGACCCAGTACTTC.

The chain joins TRBV7-9 to TRBJ1-1, with a possible D match to TRBD1 (5 bases). The V and J ends lost 3 bases and 5 bases respectively, with 13 bases between them. CDR3 length: 14 amino acids. Germline V gene lookup returns CDR1 SEHNR and CDR2 FQNEAQ (reference sequence). The CDR3 region has the DNA TGTGCCAGCAGCTTTACCCAGGGTCAAACTGAAGCTTTCTTT. This encodes CASSFTQGQTEAFF.

This chain links TRBV9 with TRBJ2-5; D is unclear. V was clipped by 0 bases and J by 0 bases, with 9 bases between them. There are 15 residues in the CDR3. The germline CDR1 and CDR2 sequences are SGDLS and YYNGEE. DNA of the CDR3: TGTGCCAGCAGCGTAGCCGGAAGGGACCAAGAGACCCAGTACTTC. This codes for CASSVAGRDQETQYF.

This chain connects TRBV20-1 to TRBJ1-5; TRBD1 is a possible D gene (6 bases). The CDR3 sequence is 13 residues long. The V end was cut by 4 bases, the J end by 5 bases, with 12 bases between. Germline V gene sequence: CDR1 DFQATT, CDR2 SNEGSKA (reference sequence). DNA for the CDR3: TGCAGTGCTACTCCAGGGGTCTATCAGCCCCAGCATTTT. Translation gives CSATPGVYQPQHF.

This clonotype appeared once. V gene TRBV28 combines with J gene TRBJ2-7, with a tentative D call TRBD2 (5 bases). The CDR3 contains 16 residues. Germline loops: CDR1 MDHEN, CDR2 SYDVKM. Trimming cost V 6 bases and J 0 bases, with 18 bases left between them. CDR3 DNA: TGTGCCAGCAGCTTTCTTCCATCAGCGGCCTCCTACGAGCAGTACTTC. This gives the protein CASSFLPSAASYEQYF.

This clonotype was seen a handful of times. This chain joins TRBV5-1 and TRBJ2-5; 11 bases are a match to TRBD1. Trimming took 3 bases from V and 7 from J; bases not matched to a gene: 5. The CDR3 runs 14 residues. Germline V lookup: CDR1 SGHRS, CDR2 YFSETQ. The CDR3 sequence: CASSSGQGARTQYF. CDR3 bases: TGCGCCAGCAGCTCCGGACAGGGGGCACGGACCCAGTACTTC.

The V call is TRBV3-1, the J call TRBJ1-4, with D tentatively TRBD1 (6 bases). The CDR3 loop spans 13 amino acids. V gave up 4 bases and J gave up 8 bases, with 11 bases separating them. CDR1 and CDR2 (germline): LGHDT, YNNKEL (reference sequence). CDR3 nucleotide sequence: TGTGCCAGCAGCCGGGGGGCATTCGAAAAACTGTTTTTT. The encoded protein is CASSRGAFEKLFF.

The chain has TRBV19 and TRBJ2-4, with unresolved D. Germline V gives CDR1 LNHDA, CDR2 SQIVND (reference sequence). Trimming took off 8 bases at V and 5 bases at J, with 10 bases between the two ends. The CDR3 is 12 residues long. CDR3 nucleotide sequence: TGTGCCAGTTCTCGGCTCCAAAACATTCAGTACTTC. This translates into CASSRLQNIQYF.

V usage is TRBV6-1 and J usage is TRBJ1-2; TRBD1 matches at 7 bases. The CDR3 runs 13 residues. V lost 5 bases and J lost 3; bases outside the gene matches: 3. CDR1 and CDR2 (germline): MNHNS, SASEGT. The CDR3 DNA follows: TGTGCCAGCAGTTTAGACAGGGACTATGGCTACACCTTC. It is translated as CASSLDRDYGYTF.

The V call is TRBV19, the J call TRBJ2-3, with 12 bases matching TRBD2. V lost 6 bases and J lost 4; bases outside the gene matches: 2. The CDR3 runs 14 residues. The V gene's germline CDR1 is LNHDA and CDR2 SQIVND (reference sequence). CDR3 coding DNA: TGTGCCAGTAGACTAGCGGGGGGCGCAGATACGCAGTATTTT. Its translation is CASRLAGGADTQYF. Looking up the rest from reference TRBV19 and TRBJ2-3 gives the full variable domain: DGGITQSPKYLFRKEGQNVTLSCEQNLNHDAMYWYRQDPGQGLRLIYYSQIVNDFQKGDIAEGYSVSREKKESFPLTVTSAQKNPTAFYLCASRLAGGADTQYFGPGTRLTVL.

The chain links TRBV11-2 to TRBJ2-5; 12 bases agree with TRBD2. This CDR3 contains 16 residues. The germline V gene encodes CDR1 SGHAT and CDR2 FQNNGV. V lost 1 base to trimming and J lost 9 bases; unmatched junction nucleotides: 9. In nucleotides, the CDR3 is TGTGCCAGCAGCTTAGCAGGGACTAGCGGGTCAGGGGCCCAGTACTTC. Its translation: CASSLAGTSGSGAQYF.

V usage is TRBV3-1 and J usage is TRBJ1-4, with D unresolved. V lost 1 base and J 4 bases, leaving 10 bases between the germline ends. The CDR3 has 15 amino acids. Germline values: CDR1 LGHDT, CDR2 YNNKEL (reference sequence). CDR3 sequence (DNA): TGTGCCAGCAGCCAAGGGAGCGGAATTAATGAAAAACTGTTTTTT. It is translated as CASSQGSGINEKLFF.

This chain uses TRBV7-3 with TRBJ2-1; 7 bases agree with TRBD1. The germline V gene has CDR1 SGHTA and CDR2 FQGTGA. This CDR3 is 15 amino acids long. V dropped 5 bases and J dropped 5; count of bases not matched to a gene: 9. The CDR3 region is CASSKTGQANNEQFF. The CDR3 DNA sequence: TGTGCCAGCAGCAAGACCGGACAGGCCAACAATGAGCAGTTCTTC.